These 2 T cell receptor beta chains were all obtained from the same sample, sequenced in a study of cytomegalovirus exposure and HLA in healthy donors (dated by TCRdb to 2015 to 2018). Libraries were built with the immunoSEQ multiplex PCR assay. The immuneACCESS repertoire file appears here via TCRdb, limited to in-frame rearrangements. These files lack a portion of the clones; in checked studies, under half of the deficit traces to unresolved V genes, and the cause of the others is not known. Within this sample are approximately 110,000 clones, with about 88% of them counted one time only. The top ten clones comprise 4% of the sample. The sequenced sample consisted of PBMCs. The receptor source for this set is a young woman in good health and CMV-seropositive.

The chain recombines TRBV6-5 with TRBJ1-5; 7 positions agree with TRBD1. V lost 5 bases to trimming and J lost 0 bases; unmatched junction nucleotides: 4. The CDR3 has 15 amino acids. The V gene's germline CDR1 is MNHEY and CDR2 SVGAGI. Here the CDR3 reads CASSGNRGSNQPQHF. The CDR3 DNA is TGTGCCAGCAGTGGAAACAGGGGTAGCAATCAGCCCCAGCATTTT.

This sequence joins TRBV12-1 and TRBJ1-5; the table's D call, TRBD1, was not checked against the DNA. TRBV12-1 is a documented pseudogene. CDR3 length equals 15 residues. CDR3 DNA: TGTGCCAGCAGCCCACAGGGGGCGTTGGGGCAGCCCCAGCATTTT. Its translation: CASSPQGALGQPQHF.